The present entry profiles one TCR beta chain with its context. Healthy bone marrow donors made up the donor group. There were likely unrecorded immune exposures, though donors were nominally healthy when sampled. This sample is drawn from a study of cytomegalovirus exposure and HLA in healthy donors. The overall study: Earlier, 150 million to 200 million T cells were analyzed, and approximately 110 million unique TCR beta sequences were found among them.

Amplification used 60 Vbeta primers and 13 Jbeta primers. Assay used: immunoSEQ multiplex PCR; TCRdb lists only in-frame clones, some missing. There are about 210,000 clones in the sample; 60% to 80% occur only once, and approximately 2% lies in the top ten. The CDR3 is 17 residues long. Germline assignment: CDR1 SGHDT and CDR2 YYEEEE. Germline trimming cut 4 bases from V and 3 bases from J; bases unmatched to any gene: 7. The chain is built from TRBV5-6 and TRBJ2-2; 12 nucleotides agree with TRBD2. Material: PBMCs. The origin of this receptor is a male donor in good health and CMV-seronegative. The CDR3 DNA reads TGTGCCAGCAGCATTGGACTAGCGGGATTTTACACCGGGGAGCTGTTTTTT. It translates to CASSIGLAGFYTGELFF.